The 6 T cell receptor beta chains reported below all come from one sample, sequenced in a study of blood T cell repertoires in COVID-19. Generated by immunoSEQ multiplex PCR, the TCRdb table keeps only in-frame clones and is missing some. This table has 70,000 to 100,000 clones, roughly 90% appearing once. Source material: peripheral blood. Source of these receptors: a woman of 80 years or more with acute or convalescent COVID-19.

The chain carries TRBV3-1 (or the pseudogene TRBV3-2) and TRBJ2-5, with 11 bases matching TRBD2. This CDR3 region has 17 residues. After removal of 4 bases from V and 4 bases from J, the junction contained 11 bases not matched to a gene. Germline lookup yields CDR1 LGHDT and CDR2 YNNKEL (reference sequence). CDR3 nucleotides: TGTGCCAGCAGCCCAGGACTAGCGGGTAGTAGGGTAGAGACCCAGTACTTC. This codes for CASSPGLAGSRVETQYF.

This chain links TRBV29-1 with TRBJ1-1; weak D call: TRBD1 (6 bases). Germline V gives CDR1 SQVTM, CDR2 ANQGSEA. The ends were cut back, 4 bases at V and 1 base at J, with 7 bases in the middle. The CDR3 has 12 residues. This CDR3 reads CSVGTANTEAFF. The CDR3 DNA reads as TGCAGCGTTGGGACAGCGAACACTGAAGCTTTCTTT.

The table lists this clone with a count of one. The rearrangement uses TRBV3-1 (or the pseudogene TRBV3-2) and TRBJ1-4; 9 bases are shared with TRBD1. The germline V gene has CDR1 LGHDT and CDR2 YNNKEL (reference sequence). The CDR3 totals 15 residues. The V and J ends lost 1 base and 13 bases, in that order; junction bases with no gene match: 10. The CDR3 bases are TGTGCCAGCAGCCAAGTAACAGGGGGCGGATTGGGACTGTTTTTT. This sequence encodes CASSQVTGGGLGLFF.

This clone was detected only once. The genes are TRBV5-1 and TRBJ2-2, with a tentative D call TRBD1 (6 bases). Per germline, CDR1 SGHRS and CDR2 YFSETQ. The V end was cut by 0 bases, the J end by 6 bases, with 15 bases between. The CDR3 is 16 residues long. This CDR3 reads CASSLAGATFPGELFF. In DNA, the CDR3 is TGCGCCAGCAGCTTGGCAGGGGCCACCTTCCCCGGGGAGCTGTTTTTT.

The chain joins TRBV7-3 to TRBJ2-1; 8 bases agree with TRBD1. CDR1 and CDR2 (germline): SGHTA, FQGTGA. This CDR3 spans 16 amino acids. V dropped 5 bases and J dropped 0; count of bases not matched to a gene: 6. The CDR3 spells CASSPRQGSSYNEQFF. In nucleotides, the CDR3 is TGTGCCAGCAGCCCACGACAGGGGAGCTCCTACAATGAGCAGTTCTTC.

This chain joins TRBV30 and TRBJ1-6, with TRBD1 identical over 8 bases. This CDR3 contains 15 residues. Germline lookup yields CDR1 GTSNPN and CDR2 SVGIG (reference sequence). V lost 3 bases to trimming and J lost 7 bases; unmatched junction nucleotides: 8. This CDR3 is CAWRGGTGLNSPLHF. The DNA of the CDR3 is TGTGCCTGGAGAGGGGGGACAGGACTGAATTCACCCCTCCACTTT.